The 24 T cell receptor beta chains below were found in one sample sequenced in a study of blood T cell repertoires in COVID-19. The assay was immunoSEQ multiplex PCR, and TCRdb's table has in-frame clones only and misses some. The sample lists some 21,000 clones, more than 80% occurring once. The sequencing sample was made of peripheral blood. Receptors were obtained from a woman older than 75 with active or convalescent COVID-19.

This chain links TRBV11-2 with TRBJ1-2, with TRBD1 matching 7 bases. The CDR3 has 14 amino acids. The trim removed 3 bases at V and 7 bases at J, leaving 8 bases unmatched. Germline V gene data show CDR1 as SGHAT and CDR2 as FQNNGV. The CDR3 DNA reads TGTGCCAGCAGCTTGCAACAGGGGTTCAGTGGCTACACCTTC. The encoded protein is CASSLQQGFSGYTF.

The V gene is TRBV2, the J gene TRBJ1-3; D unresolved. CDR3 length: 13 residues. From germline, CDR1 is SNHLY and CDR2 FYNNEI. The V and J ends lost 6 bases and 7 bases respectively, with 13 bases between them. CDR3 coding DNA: TGTGCCAGCAGCCCTCTTCGGGAGAACACCATATATTTT. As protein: CASSPLRENTIYF.

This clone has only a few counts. As DNA, the CDR3 is TGTGCCAGCAGCCTCAGCTCAGGGTCCTACAATGAGCAGTTCTTC. It translates to CASSLSSGSYNEQFF. The rearrangement joins TRBV7-3 to TRBJ2-1; possible D gene TRBD1, 5 bases. The germline CDR1 and CDR2 sequences are SGHTA and FQGTGA. Trimming removed 5 bases from V and 1 base from J, with 12 bases in between. This CDR3 is built from 15 residues. Together with reference TRBV7-3 and TRBJ2-1, the CDR3 gives the full variable domain: GAGVSQTPSNKVTEKGKYVELRCDPISGHTALYWYRQSLGQGPEFLIYFQGTGAADDSGLPNDRFFAVRPEGSVSTLKIQRTERGDSAVYLCASSLSSGSYNEQFFGPGTRLTVL.

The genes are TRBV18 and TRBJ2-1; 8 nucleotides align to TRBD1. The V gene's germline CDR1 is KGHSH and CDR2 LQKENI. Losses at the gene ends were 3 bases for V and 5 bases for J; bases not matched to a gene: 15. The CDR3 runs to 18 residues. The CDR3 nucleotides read TGTGCCAGCTCACCCACGCAGACAGGGGACCTCCTCGACAATGAGCAGTTCTTC. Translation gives CASSPTQTGDLLDNEQFF.

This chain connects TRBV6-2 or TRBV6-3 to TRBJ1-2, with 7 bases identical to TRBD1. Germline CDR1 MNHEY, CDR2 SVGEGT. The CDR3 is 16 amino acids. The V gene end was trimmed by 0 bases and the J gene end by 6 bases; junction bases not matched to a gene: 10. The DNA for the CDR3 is TGTGCCAGCAGTTACTCCTCAGGGGGTATGGTGAATGGCTACACCTTC. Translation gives CASSYSSGGMVNGYTF.

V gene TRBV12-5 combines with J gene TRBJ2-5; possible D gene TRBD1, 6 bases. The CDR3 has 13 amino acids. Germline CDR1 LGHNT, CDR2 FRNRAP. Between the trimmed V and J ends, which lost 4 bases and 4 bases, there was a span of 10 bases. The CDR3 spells CASGSGVRETQYF. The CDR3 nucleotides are TGTGCTAGTGGTTCAGGGGTACGAGAGACCCAGTACTTC.

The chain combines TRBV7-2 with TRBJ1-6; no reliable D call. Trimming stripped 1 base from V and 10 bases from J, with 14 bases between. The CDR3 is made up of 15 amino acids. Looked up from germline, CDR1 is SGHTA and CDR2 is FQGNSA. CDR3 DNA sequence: TGTGCCAGCAGCTTAGGGCAGGCCGGTCGGTCACCCCTCCACTTT. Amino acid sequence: CASSLGQAGRSPLHF.

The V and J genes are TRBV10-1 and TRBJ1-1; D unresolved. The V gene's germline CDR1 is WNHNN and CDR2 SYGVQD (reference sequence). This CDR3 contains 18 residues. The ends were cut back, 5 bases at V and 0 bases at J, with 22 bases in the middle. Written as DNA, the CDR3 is TGCGCCAGCAGTCGATTACCAGGTGTGGGTCTACTGAACACTGAAGCTTTCTTT. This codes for CASSRLPGVGLLNTEAFF.

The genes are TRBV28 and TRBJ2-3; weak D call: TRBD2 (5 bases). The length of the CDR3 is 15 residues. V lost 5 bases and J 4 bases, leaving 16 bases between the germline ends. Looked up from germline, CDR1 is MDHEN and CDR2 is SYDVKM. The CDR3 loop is CASSRAGGRADTQYF. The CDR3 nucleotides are TGTGCCAGCAGTCGCGCCGGTGGGAGAGCAGATACGCAGTATTTT.

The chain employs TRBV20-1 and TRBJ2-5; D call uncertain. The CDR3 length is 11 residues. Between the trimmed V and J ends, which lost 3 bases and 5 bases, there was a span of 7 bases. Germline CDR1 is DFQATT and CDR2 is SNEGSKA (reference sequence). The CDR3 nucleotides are TGCAGTGCTAGGGTCGGGGAGACCCAGTACTTC. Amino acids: CSARVGETQYF.

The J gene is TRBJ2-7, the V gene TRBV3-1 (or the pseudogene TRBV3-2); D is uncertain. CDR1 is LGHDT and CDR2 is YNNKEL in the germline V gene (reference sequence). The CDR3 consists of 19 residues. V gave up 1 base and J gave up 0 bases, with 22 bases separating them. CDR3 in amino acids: CASSQGYTRTHLFSYEQYF. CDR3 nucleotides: TGTGCCAGCAGCCAAGGTTATACCCGCACGCACTTATTCTCCTACGAGCAGTACTTC.

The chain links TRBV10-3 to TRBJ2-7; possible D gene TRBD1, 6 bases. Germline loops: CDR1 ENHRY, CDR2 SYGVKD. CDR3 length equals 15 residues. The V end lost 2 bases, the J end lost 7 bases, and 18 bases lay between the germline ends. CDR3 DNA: TGTGCCATCAGTGAGGTGGGACAAACCCGCGGGGAGCAGTACTTC. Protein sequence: CAISEVGQTRGEQYF.

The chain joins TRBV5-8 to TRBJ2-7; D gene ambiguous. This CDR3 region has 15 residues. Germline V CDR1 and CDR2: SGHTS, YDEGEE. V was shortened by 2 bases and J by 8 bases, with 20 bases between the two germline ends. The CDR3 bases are TGTGCCAGCAGCTTTGGATATAGAGGCCTAGTAAAGCAGTACTTC. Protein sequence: CASSFGYRGLVKQYF. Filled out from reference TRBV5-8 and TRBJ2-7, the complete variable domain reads EAGVTQSPTHLIKTRGQQATLRCSPISGHTSVYWYQQALGLGLQFLLWYDEGEERNRGNFPPRFSGRQFPNYSSELNVNALELEDSALYLCASSFGYRGLVKQYFGPGTRLTVT.

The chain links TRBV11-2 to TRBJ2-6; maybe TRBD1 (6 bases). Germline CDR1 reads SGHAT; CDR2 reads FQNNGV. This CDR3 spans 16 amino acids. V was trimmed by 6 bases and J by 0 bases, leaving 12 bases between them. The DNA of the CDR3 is TGTGCCAGCAGGCAACTGACAGGCTCTGGGGCCAACGTCCTGACTTTC. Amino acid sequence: CASRQLTGSGANVLTF.

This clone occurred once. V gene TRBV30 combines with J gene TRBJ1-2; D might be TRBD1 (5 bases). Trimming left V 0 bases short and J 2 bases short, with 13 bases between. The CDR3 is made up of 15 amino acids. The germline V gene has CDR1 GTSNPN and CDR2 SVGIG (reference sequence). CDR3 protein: CAWSVGAARNYGYTF. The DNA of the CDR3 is TGTGCCTGGAGTGTAGGGGCCGCCCGAAACTATGGCTACACCTTC.

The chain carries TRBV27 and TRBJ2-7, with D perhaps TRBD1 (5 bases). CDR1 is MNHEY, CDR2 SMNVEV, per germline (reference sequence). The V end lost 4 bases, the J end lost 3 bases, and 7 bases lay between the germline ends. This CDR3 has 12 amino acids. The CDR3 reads CASSSQGYEQYF. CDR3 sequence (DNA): TGTGCCAGCAGTTCTCAGGGCTACGAGCAGTACTTC.

CDR3 in DNA: TGTGCCAGCAGCTTCCGAGATCAGCCCCAGCATTTT. This translates into CASSFRDQPQHF. The chain employs TRBV3-1 (or the pseudogene TRBV3-2) and TRBJ1-5; D is unclear. Trimming stripped 5 bases from V and 5 bases from J, with 7 bases between. Germline CDR1 and CDR2: LGHDT and YNNKEL (reference sequence). The CDR3 sequence is 12 residues long.

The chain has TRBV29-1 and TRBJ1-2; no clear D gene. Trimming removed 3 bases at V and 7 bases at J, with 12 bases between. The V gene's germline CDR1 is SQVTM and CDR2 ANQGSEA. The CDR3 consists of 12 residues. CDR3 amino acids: CSVDATRLGYTF. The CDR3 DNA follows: TGCAGCGTTGATGCGACTCGTCTTGGCTACACCTTC.

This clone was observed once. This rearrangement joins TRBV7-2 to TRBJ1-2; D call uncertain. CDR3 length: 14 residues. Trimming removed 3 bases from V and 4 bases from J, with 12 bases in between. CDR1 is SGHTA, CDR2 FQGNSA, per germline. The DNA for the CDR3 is TGTGCCAGCAGCTTCTCTCAGCTAGGCTATGGCTACACCTTC. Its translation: CASSFSQLGYGYTF.

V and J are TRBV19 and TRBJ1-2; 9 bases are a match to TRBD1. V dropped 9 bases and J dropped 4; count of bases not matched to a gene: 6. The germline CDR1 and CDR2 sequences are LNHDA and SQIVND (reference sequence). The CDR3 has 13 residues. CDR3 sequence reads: CASGTGSFYGYTF. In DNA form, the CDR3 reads TGTGCCAGCGGGACAGGGTCATTCTATGGCTACACCTTC.

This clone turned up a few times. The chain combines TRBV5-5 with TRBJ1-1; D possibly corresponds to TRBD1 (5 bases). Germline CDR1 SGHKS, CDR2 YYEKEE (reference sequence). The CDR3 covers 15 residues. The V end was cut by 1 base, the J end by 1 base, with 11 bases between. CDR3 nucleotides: TGTGCCAGCAGCTTGTTTCAGGGCGGGAACACTGAAGCTTTCTTT. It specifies CASSLFQGGNTEAFF. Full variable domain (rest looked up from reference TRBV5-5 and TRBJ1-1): DAGVTQSPTHLIKTRGQQVTLRCSPISGHKSVSWYQQVLGQGPQFIFQYYEKEERGRGNFPDRFSARQFPNYSSELNVNALLLGDSALYLCASSLFQGGNTEAFFGQGTRLTVV.

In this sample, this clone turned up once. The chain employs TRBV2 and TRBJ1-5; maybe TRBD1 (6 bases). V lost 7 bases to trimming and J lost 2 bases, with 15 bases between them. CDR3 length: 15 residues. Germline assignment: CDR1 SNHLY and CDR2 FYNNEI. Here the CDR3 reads CASKGMGAGNQPQHF. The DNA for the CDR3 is TGTGCCAGCAAGGGTATGGGGGCCGGCAATCAGCCCCAGCATTTT.

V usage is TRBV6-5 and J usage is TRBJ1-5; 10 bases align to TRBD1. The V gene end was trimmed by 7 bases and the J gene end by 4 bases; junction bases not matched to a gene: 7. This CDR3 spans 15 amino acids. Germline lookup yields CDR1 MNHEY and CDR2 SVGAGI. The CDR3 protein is CASTRTGGGNQPQHF. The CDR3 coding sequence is TGTGCCAGCACCAGGACAGGGGGTGGTAATCAGCCCCAGCATTTT.

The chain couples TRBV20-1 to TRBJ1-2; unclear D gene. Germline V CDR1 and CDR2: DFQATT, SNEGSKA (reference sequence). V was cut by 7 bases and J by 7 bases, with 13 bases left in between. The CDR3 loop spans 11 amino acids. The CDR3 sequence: CSGPTTAGYTF. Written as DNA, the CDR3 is TGCAGTGGGCCTACTACCGCTGGCTACACCTTC.